This passage covers 15 T cell receptor beta chains from one sample sequenced in a study of shared clonotypes between healthy human individuals (dated by TCRdb to about 2020). Libraries were built with the immunoSEQ multiplex PCR assay. The table comes from immuneACCESS by way of TCRdb, which keeps in-frame sequences with V and J called. Part of the clones is missing from these tables; in studies checked, under half for an unresolved V gene and the rest for unknown reasons. This sample holds over 400,000 clones; about 72% were observed only once. The ten largest clones take up 12% of the sample. The material sequenced was PBMCs. The receptors shown here come from a woman aged 40 to 50 in good health. Some clones in this sample may be carry-over from other donors' samples.

The CDR3 region is CASSLEGVPRTDTQYF. CDR3 in DNA: TGCGCCAGCAGCTTGGAGGGGGTACCTCGCACAGATACGCAGTATTTT. The genes are TRBV5-1 and TRBJ2-3, with D maybe TRBD1 (6 bases). CDR1 is SGHRS, CDR2 YFSETQ, per germline. With 0 bases removed from V and 1 base from J, the gap between germline ends came to 12 bases. The CDR3 extends over 16 amino acids.

This clone was picked up one time. V gene TRBV14 combines with J gene TRBJ2-1, with D possibly matching TRBD2 (5 bases). CDR3 size: 16 residues. Trimming cost V 4 bases and J 7 bases, with 20 bases left between them. Germline assignment: CDR1 SGHDN and CDR2 FVKESK. The CDR3 nucleotides are TGTGCCAGCAGCCCCTATCTAGCCGTGGGCGGGAATGAGCAGTTCTTC. Protein: CASSPYLAVGGNEQFF.

The chain joins TRBV30 to TRBJ2-3; perhaps TRBD2 as D (5 bases). Per germline, CDR1 GTSNPN and CDR2 SVGIG (reference sequence). The CDR3 totals 13 residues. V shed 0 bases and J shed 2 bases, with 6 bases lying between them. The CDR3 coding sequence is TGTGCCTGGAGTGTGGGAGCCACAGATACGCAGTATTTT. Its protein is CAWSVGATDTQYF.

This chain's CDR3 is CASSLVPVGQFF. Here the CDR3 DNA reads TGTGCCAGCAGCTTGGTGCCTGTTGGGCAGTTCTTC. The V call is TRBV2, the J call TRBJ2-1; D is unresolved. Trimming removed 6 bases at V and 12 bases at J, with 15 bases between. The CDR3 has 12 residues. Looked up from germline, CDR1 is SNHLY and CDR2 is FYNNEI.

The chain carries TRBV7-9 and TRBJ2-1; TRBD2 aligns across 13 bases. The CDR3 contains 15 residues. The germline gives CDR1 SEHNR, CDR2 FQNEAQ (reference sequence). J was trimmed by 7 bases and V by 6 bases; bases with no gene match: 6. The CDR3: CASSHGTSGNNEQFF. The CDR3 DNA follows: TGTGCCAGCAGTCATGGGACTAGCGGGAATAATGAGCAGTTCTTC.

This clone was counted a few times. The J gene is TRBJ2-3, the V gene TRBV18, with D hard to call. Germline V gives CDR1 KGHSH, CDR2 LQKENI. There are 14 residues in the CDR3. V was cut by 0 bases and J by 5 bases, with 9 bases left in between. The CDR3 DNA reads as TGTGCCAGCTCACCACCGGTAATGGGAGATACGCAGTATTTT. Its protein is CASSPPVMGDTQYF.

The CDR3 is CASTRGSNTGELFF. The CDR3 DNA follows: TGTGCCAGTACTCGGGGGTCGAACACCGGGGAGCTGTTTTTT. The chain has TRBV19 and TRBJ2-2; tentatively, D is TRBD2 (6 bases). CDR3 length equals 14 residues. Germline lookup yields CDR1 LNHDA and CDR2 SQIVND (reference sequence). The V end was cut by 7 bases, the J end by 0 bases, with 9 bases between.

The chain combines TRBV9 with TRBJ1-2; 9 nucleotides match TRBD1. V trimming: 3 bases; J trimming: 3 bases; junction bases outside the gene matches: 6. CDR3 length equals 15 residues. CDR1 SGDLS and CDR2 YYNGEE come from the germline V gene. For the CDR3, the DNA is TGTGCCAGCAGCGCGGGACAGGGTCTCTACTATGGCTACACCTTC. Protein sequence: CASSAGQGLYYGYTF.

V gene TRBV18 combines with J gene TRBJ2-1; 8 bases match TRBD1. J gave up 5 bases and V 5 bases, and 5 bases lay outside the gene matches. CDR3 length: 14 residues. CDR1 and CDR2 (germline): KGHSH, LQKENI. CDR3 sequence reads: CASSFNRGDNEQFF. DNA for the CDR3: TGTGCCAGCTCATTTAACAGGGGGGACAATGAGCAGTTCTTC.

The rearrangement joins TRBV28 to TRBJ2-3; the match to TRBD1 covers 8 bases. The CDR3 extends over 14 amino acids. Germline V lookup: CDR1 MDHEN, CDR2 SYDVKM. V shed 6 bases, J shed 4 bases, and the junction held 6 bases outside the gene matches. The CDR3 loop is CASSLRGPADTQYF. The CDR3 DNA sequence: TGTGCCAGCAGCCTCAGGGGGCCGGCAGATACGCAGTATTTT.

The gene calls are TRBV7-8 and TRBJ2-2, with D perhaps TRBD1 (6 bases). The CDR3 runs to 15 residues. Per the germline V gene, CDR1 is SGHVS and CDR2 is FQNEAQ. V was shortened by 5 bases and J by 1 base, with 11 bases between the two germline ends. The CDR3 coding sequence is TGTGCCAGCAGCCCCTCGGGACAGAACACCGGGGAGCTGTTTTTT. Encoded protein: CASSPSGQNTGELFF.

V gene TRBV5-1 combines with J gene TRBJ2-3; 9 bases fit TRBD2. Germline V lookup: CDR1 SGHRS, CDR2 YFSETQ. The CDR3 runs to 14 residues. Trimming at V came to 4 bases and at J to 3 bases, leaving 3 bases not matched to a gene. CDR3 nucleotide sequence: TGCGCCAGCAGCGGACTAGCGCGTACAGATACGCAGTATTTT. Its translation is CASSGLARTDTQYF. The entire variable domain, with the rest obtained from reference TRBV5-1 and TRBJ2-3, is as follows: KAGVTQTPRYLIKTRGQQVTLSCSPISGHRSVSWYQQTPGQGLQFLFEYFSETQRNKGNFPGRFSGRQFSNSRSEMNVSTLELGDSALYLCASSGLARTDTQYFGPGTRLTVL.

The chain combines TRBV28 with TRBJ1-5, with D possibly being TRBD1 (5 bases). V was trimmed by 3 bases and J by 4 bases, leaving 10 bases between them. The CDR3 length is 14 residues. Germline lookup yields CDR1 MDHEN and CDR2 SYDVKM. CDR3 bases: TGTGCCAGCAGTTTGGTTCAGGGTAATCAGCCCCAGCATTTT. Protein product: CASSLVQGNQPQHF.

This clone was recorded only once. For the CDR3, the DNA is TGCAGCGTCTTACGACAGGGGGCAAAGGGCTACACCTTC. It specifies CSVLRQGAKGYTF. The chain couples TRBV29-1 to TRBJ1-2; 10 bases align to TRBD1. The J segment lost 8 bases and the V segment lost 6 bases, leaving 9 bases of the junction unmatched. There are 13 residues in the CDR3. The germline CDR1 and CDR2 sequences are SQVTM and ANQGSEA.

The gene calls are TRBV6-1 and TRBJ1-1; no clear D. Between the trimmed V and J ends, which lost 1 base and 7 bases, there was a span of 13 bases. Germline lookup yields CDR1 MNHNS and CDR2 SASEGT. The CDR3 loop spans 14 amino acids. The CDR3: CASSEGGEVGEAFF. As DNA, the CDR3 is TGTGCCAGCAGTGAAGGCGGGGAGGTTGGTGAAGCTTTCTTT.